This is a list of T cell receptor beta chains from one sample in a study of CD8 T cells in Susac syndrome. TCRdb itself ran the immunoSEQ multiplex PCR reads through MiXCR, one entry per CDR3 protein. The table shows 180,000 or so distinct CDR3 sequences, with nearly 97% occurring only once. The sequenced material came from CD4+ T cells from PBMCs. The origin of the receptors is a human donor with multiple sclerosis. The CDR3 runs from the conserved cysteine through the conserved F or W. D genes are given only for firm matches.

J gene,V gene,D gene,CDR3 protein
TRBJ2-4,TRBV5-4,-,CASSLDPVSQNIQYF
TRBJ1-4,TRBV5-1,TRBD1,CASQPGTGSEKLFF
TRBJ2-5,TRBV11-2,-,CASTSFGETQYF
TRBJ2-1,TRBV20-1,TRBD1,CNAGTGGRNEQFF
TRBJ1-1,TRBV7-9,TRBD1,CASSRTGVSGTEAFF
TRBJ2-1,TRBV20-1,-,CSASGTNIIYNEQFF
TRBJ2-3,TRBV20-1,-,CSASAVQRVHPDTQYF
TRBJ1-2,TRBV28,-,CASSPRAIGYTF
TRBJ2-5,TRBV7-2,-,CASSLAERGLETQYF
TRBJ2-7,TRBV20-1,TRBD1,CSAKPLQGSSYEQYF
TRBJ2-7,TRBV30,-,CAWSFRTYEQYF
TRBJ2-6,TRBV12-3/TRBV12-4,-,CASSRTVPLSVLTF
TRBJ2-5,TRBV7-3,-,CASSETVQETQYF